This is a list of T cell receptor beta chains from one sample in a study of T cell responses to AZD1222 COVID-19 vaccine. Profiling relied on immunoSEQ multiplex PCR, and the TCRdb table lists in-frame clones only, not all of them. Found here are 100,000 to 140,000 clones, about 93% of them singletons; the top ten hold about 6.8%. The sample was peripheral blood, taken 28 days after the second AZD1222 dose. The receptors come from an adult who received the AZD1222 COVID-19 vaccine. Both conserved end residues are part of each CDR3. A D gene is named only where the DNA matches it firmly. Not every row has a clone size; where given, it reads once, few, many or a size class.

V gene	clone size	D gene	J gene	CDR3 DNA	CDR3 protein
TRBV5-1	-	TRBD1	TRBJ1-1	TGCGCCAGCAGCGACAGGGGGGGAGCCACTGAAGCTTTCTTT	CASSDRGGATEAFF
TRBV24-1	-	-	TRBJ1-6	TGTGCCACCAGTGATTTACGCCCCCCACCCAAACCCCTAGTTGGTAATTCACCCCTCCACTTT	CATSDLRPPPKPLVGNSPLHF
TRBV7-9	-	-	TRBJ2-6	TGTGCCAGCCGAACGGACGGGACCTCTAACTCTGGGGCCAACGTCCTGACTTTC	CASRTDGTSNSGANVLTF
TRBV6-4	once	-	TRBJ1-1	TGTGCCAGCAGCGCGGACGGGGCAGACACTGAAGCTTTCTTT	CASSADGADTEAFF
TRBV19	-	-	TRBJ1-1	TGTGCCAGTAGTTCCTCGACAGGCGGCGGGACTGAAGCTTTCTTT	CASSSSTGGGTEAFF
TRBV10-2	-	-	TRBJ1-4	TGCGCCAGCAGTGAGTTTGGACTCCAGGAAAAACTGTTTTTT	CASSEFGLQEKLFF
TRBV5-4	-	-	TRBJ1-4	TGTGCCAGCAACGTCCTGGGGGGCACTAATGAAAAACTGTTTTTT	CASNVLGGTNEKLFF
TRBV6-1	-	-	TRBJ2-3	TGTGCCAGCAGTGACAGACAAGATACGCAGTATTTT	CASSDRQDTQYF
TRBV24-1	-	-	TRBJ2-2	TGTGCCACCAGTGATTTAAGGGGGGCCGGGACCGTCAAGGGGGAGCTGTTTTTT	CATSDLRGAGTVKGELFF
TRBV5-4	-	-	TRBJ2-1	TGTGCCAGCAGCCCCGGACCGGGACTTAGCATCAATGAGCAGTTCTTC	CASSPGPGLSINEQFF
TRBV5-1	-	TRBD2	TRBJ2-7	TGCGCCAGCAGCTTGGTCGGCGGGAGCGAGCAGTACTTC	CASSLVGGSEQYF
TRBV20-1	once	TRBD1	TRBJ1-2	TGCAGTCTGGACAGGGGGGATGGCTACACCTTC	CSLDRGDGYTF
TRBV19	-	-	TRBJ1-6	TGTGCCAGTAGTATCGGGCAGGGACTTACACCCCTCCACTTT	CASSIGQGLTPLHF
TRBV7-2	-	-	TRBJ1-6	TGTGCCAGCAGCCCTCAGACAGCGATTTATAATTCACCCCTCCACTTT	CASSPQTAIYNSPLHF
TRBV7-9	-	-	TRBJ1-2	TGTGCCAGCAGCTTAGCCGATATGAGGTATGGCTACACCTTC	CASSLADMRYGYTF
TRBV30	-	-	TRBJ2-7	TGTGCCTGGAGTAGAGGGCCTGCCTACGAGCAGTACTTC	CAWSRGPAYEQYF
TRBV4-1	-	-	TRBJ1-6	TGCGCCAGCAGCCAGGGGGGAACTGTTAATTCACCCCTCCACTTT	CASSQGGTVNSPLHF
TRBV19	-	-	TRBJ2-2	TGTGCCAGTAGTATAGGGGATACCGGGGAGCTGTTTTTT	CASSIGDTGELFF
TRBV5-1	once	TRBD2	TRBJ2-2	TGCGCCAGCAGCTTGTGGTCACTAGCGGCCGGGGAGCTGTTTTTT	CASSLWSLAAGELFF
TRBV28	-	TRBD1	TRBJ1-2	TGTGCCAGCAGGAAAAGACAGGGGGCGCTCTATGGCTACACCTTC	CASRKRQGALYGYTF
TRBV5-1	-	TRBD2	TRBJ2-3	TGCGCCAGCAGCTTGGGTGGCGGGAGCGGCGATACGCAGTATTTT	CASSLGGGSGDTQYF
TRBV7-2	-	-	TRBJ1-2	TGTGCCAGCAGCTTAGCGCACGGTGCCACCTATGGCTACACCTTC	CASSLAHGATYGYTF
TRBV6-5	-	TRBD1	TRBJ2-1	TGTGCCACCCGACAGGGGGCGGAATTATCTGAGCAGTTCTTC	CATRQGAELSEQFF
TRBV6-5	-	-	TRBJ1-2	TGTGCCAGCAGTTATGAGGGGTTCTATGGCTACACCTTC	CASSYEGFYGYTF
TRBV6-5	-	-	TRBJ2-2	TGTGCCAGCAGTTACTCGGCAGGGCCTAACACCGGGGAGCTGTTTTTT	CASSYSAGPNTGELFF
TRBV5-4	-	-	TRBJ1-4	TGTGCCAGCAGCTCTTACGCCGGTGCAACTAATGAAAAACTGTTTTTT	CASSSYAGATNEKLFF
TRBV5-5	-	TRBD1	TRBJ1-5	TGTGCCAGCAGCGAGACAGGGAATAGCAATCAGCCCCAGCATTTT	CASSETGNSNQPQHF
TRBV14	-	-	TRBJ1-1	TGTGCCAGCAGCCGATCCAGGAAGAACACTGAAGCTTTCTTT	CASSRSRKNTEAFF
TRBV15	-	TRBD2	TRBJ2-3	TGTGCCACCAGCAGAGGAGGAGCGGGGGCCCTCACAGATACGCAGTATTTT	CATSRGGAGALTDTQYF
TRBV18	-	-	TRBJ1-4	TGTGCCAGCTCTCCTACGGGAGGGGAAAAACTGTTTTTT	CASSPTGGEKLFF
TRBV6-5	few	TRBD1	TRBJ1-1	TGTGCCAGCAGTTACAGGGGACAGGGGATGGCTTTCTTT	CASSYRGQGMAFF